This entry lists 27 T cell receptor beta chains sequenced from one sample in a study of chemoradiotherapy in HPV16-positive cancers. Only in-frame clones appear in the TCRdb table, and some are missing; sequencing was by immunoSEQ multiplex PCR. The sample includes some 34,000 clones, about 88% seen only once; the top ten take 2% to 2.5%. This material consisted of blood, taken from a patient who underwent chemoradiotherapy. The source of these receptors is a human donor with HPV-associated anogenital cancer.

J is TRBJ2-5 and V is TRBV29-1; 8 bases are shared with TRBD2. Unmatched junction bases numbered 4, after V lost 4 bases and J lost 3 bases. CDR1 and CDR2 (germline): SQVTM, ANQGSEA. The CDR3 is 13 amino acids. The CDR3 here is CSVGFGGEETQYF. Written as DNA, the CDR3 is TGCAGCGTTGGGTTCGGGGGGGAAGAGACCCAGTACTTC.

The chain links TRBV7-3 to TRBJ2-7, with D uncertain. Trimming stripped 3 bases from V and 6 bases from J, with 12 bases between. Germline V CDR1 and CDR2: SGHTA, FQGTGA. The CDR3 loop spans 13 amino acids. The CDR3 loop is CASSFDGGGEQYF. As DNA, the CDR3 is TGTGCCAGCAGCTTTGACGGCGGCGGCGAGCAGTACTTC.

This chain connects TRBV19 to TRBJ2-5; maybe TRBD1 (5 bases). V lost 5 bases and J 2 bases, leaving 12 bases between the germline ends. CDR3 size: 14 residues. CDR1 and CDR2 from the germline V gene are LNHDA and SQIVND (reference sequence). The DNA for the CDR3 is TGTGCCAGTAGTCCGCGGACAACTCAAGAGACCCAGTACTTC. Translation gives CASSPRTTQETQYF.

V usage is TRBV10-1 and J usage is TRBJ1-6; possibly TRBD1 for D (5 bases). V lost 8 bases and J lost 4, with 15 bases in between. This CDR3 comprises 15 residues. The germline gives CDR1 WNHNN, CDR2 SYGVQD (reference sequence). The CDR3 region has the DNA TGCGCCAGCCCAACAGAAGGGGAGTATAATTCACCCCTCCACTTT. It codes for CASPTEGEYNSPLHF.

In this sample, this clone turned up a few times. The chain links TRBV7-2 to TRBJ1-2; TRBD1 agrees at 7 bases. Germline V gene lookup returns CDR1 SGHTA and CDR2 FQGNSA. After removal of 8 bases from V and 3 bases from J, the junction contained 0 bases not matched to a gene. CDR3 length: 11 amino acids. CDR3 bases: TGTGCCAGCGGACAGGACTATGGCTACACCTTC. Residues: CASGQDYGYTF.

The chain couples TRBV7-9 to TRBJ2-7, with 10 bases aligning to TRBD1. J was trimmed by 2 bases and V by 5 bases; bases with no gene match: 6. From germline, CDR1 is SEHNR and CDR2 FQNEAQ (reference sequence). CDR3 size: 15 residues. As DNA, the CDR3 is TGTGCCAGCAGCCATGGGACAGGGGTTCCCTACGAGCAGTACTTC. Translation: CASSHGTGVPYEQYF.

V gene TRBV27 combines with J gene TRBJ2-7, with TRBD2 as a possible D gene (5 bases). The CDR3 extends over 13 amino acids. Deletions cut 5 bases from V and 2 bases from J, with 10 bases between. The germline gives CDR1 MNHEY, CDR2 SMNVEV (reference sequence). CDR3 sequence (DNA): TGTGCCAGCAGTCACACCGGGACCTACGAGCAGTACTTC. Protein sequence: CASSHTGTYEQYF.

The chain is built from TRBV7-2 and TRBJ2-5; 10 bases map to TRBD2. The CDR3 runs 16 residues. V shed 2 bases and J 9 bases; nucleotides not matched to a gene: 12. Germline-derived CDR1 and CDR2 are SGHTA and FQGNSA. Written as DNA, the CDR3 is TGTGCCAGCAGCTTATCTTCTAGCGGGGGCCGTAGATCCCAGTACTTC. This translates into CASSLSSSGGRRSQYF.

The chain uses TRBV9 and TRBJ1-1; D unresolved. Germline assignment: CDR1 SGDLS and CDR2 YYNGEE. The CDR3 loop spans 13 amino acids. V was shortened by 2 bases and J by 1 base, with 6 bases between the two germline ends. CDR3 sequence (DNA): TGTGCCAGCAGCGTCGCCGAGAACACTGAAGCTTTCTTT. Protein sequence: CASSVAENTEAFF.

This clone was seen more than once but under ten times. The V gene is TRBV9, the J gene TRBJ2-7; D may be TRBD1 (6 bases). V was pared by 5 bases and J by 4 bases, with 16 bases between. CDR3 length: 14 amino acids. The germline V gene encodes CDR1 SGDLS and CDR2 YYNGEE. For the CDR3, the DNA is TGTGCCAGCAGTGGCCGGGCAGGGGAATACGAGCAGTACTTC. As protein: CASSGRAGEYEQYF.

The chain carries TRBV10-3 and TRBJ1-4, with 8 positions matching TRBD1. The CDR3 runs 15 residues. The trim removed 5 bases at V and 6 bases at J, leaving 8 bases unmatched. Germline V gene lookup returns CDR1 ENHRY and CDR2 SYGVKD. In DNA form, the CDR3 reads TGTGCCATCAGTTCTGGACAGGGAATGTATGAAAAACTGTTTTTT. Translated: CAISSGQGMYEKLFF.

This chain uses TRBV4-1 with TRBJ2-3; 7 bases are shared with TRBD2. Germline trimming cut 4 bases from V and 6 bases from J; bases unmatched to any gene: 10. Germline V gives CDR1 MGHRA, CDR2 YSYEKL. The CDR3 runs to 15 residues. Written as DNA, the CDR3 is TGCGCCAGCAGCCCACCCAGCGGGGCCGGGGATACGCAGTATTTT. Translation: CASSPPSGAGDTQYF.

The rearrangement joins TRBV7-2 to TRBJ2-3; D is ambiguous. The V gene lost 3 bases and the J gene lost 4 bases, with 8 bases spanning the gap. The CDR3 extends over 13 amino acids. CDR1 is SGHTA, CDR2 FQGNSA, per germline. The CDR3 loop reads CASSFAGADTQYF. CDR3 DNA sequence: TGTGCCAGCAGCTTCGCTGGCGCAGATACGCAGTATTTT.

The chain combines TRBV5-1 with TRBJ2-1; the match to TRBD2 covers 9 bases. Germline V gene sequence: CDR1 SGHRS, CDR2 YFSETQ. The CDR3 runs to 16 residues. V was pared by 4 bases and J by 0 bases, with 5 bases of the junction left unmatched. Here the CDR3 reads CASSAGGPSSYNEQFF. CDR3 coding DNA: TGCGCCAGCAGCGCGGGGGGGCCTAGCTCCTACAATGAGCAGTTCTTC.

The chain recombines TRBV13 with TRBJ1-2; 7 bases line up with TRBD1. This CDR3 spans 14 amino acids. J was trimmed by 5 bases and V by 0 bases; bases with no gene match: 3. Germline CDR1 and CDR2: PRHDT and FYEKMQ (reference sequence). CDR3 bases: TGTGCCAGCAGCTTAGGGACAGGGAAGTATGGCTACACCTTC. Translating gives CASSLGTGKYGYTF.

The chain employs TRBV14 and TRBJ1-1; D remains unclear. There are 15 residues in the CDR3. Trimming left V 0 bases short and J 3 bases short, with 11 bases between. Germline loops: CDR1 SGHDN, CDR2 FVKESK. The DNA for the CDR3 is TGTGCCAGCAGCCAAGATCACCAAGGAGACACTGAAGCTTTCTTT. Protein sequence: CASSQDHQGDTEAFF. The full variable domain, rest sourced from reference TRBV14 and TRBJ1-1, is EAGVTQFPSHSVIEKGQTVTLRCDPISGHDNLYWYRRVMGKEIKFLLHFVKESKQDESGMPNNRFLAERTGGTYSTLKVQPAELEDSGVYFCASSQDHQGDTEAFFGQGTRLTVV.

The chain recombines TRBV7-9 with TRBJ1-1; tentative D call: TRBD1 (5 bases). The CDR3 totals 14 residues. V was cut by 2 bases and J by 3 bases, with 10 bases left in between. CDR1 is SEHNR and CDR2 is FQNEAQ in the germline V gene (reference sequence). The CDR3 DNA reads TGTGCCAGCAGCTTAAGGGGTCCGGACACTGAAGCTTTCTTT. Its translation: CASSLRGPDTEAFF.

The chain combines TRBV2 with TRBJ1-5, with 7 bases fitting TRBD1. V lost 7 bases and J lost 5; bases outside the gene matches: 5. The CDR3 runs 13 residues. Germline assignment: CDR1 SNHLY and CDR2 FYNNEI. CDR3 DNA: TGTGCCAGCAATGGACAGGTCGATCAGCCCCAGCATTTT. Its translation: CASNGQVDQPQHF.

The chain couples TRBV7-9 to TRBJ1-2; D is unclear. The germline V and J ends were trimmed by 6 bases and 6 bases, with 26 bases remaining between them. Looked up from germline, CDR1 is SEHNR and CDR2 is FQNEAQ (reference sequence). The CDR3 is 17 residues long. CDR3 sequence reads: CASSHQTYSNSLDGYTF. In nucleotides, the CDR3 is TGTGCCAGCAGTCACCAAACTTACAGTAACTCGTTGGATGGCTACACCTTC.

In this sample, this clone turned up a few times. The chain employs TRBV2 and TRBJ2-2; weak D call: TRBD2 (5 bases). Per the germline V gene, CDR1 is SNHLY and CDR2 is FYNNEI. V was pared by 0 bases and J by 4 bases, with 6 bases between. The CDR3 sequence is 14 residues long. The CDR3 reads CASSEARGTGELFF. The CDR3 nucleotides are TGTGCCAGCAGTGAAGCACGGGGCACCGGGGAGCTGTTTTTT. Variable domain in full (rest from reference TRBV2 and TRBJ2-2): EPEVTQTPSHQVTQMGQEVILRCVPISNHLYFYWYRQILGQKVEFLVSFYNNEISEKSEIFDDQFSVERPDGSNFTLKIRSTKLEDSAMYFCASSEARGTGELFFGEGSRLTVL.

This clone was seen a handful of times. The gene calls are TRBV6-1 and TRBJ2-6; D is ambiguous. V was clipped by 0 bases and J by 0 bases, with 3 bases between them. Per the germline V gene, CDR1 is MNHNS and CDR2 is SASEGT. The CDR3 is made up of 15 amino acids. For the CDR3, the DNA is TGTGCCAGCAGTGAAGCAGGCTCTGGGGCCAACGTCCTGACTTTC. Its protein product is CASSEAGSGANVLTF.

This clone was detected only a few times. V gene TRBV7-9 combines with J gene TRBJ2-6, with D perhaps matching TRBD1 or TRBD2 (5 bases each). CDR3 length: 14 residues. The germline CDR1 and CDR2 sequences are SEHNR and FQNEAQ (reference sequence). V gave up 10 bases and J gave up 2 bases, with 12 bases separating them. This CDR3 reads CAIARGPGANVLTF. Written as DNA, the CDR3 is TGTGCCATAGCGAGGGGCCCTGGGGCCAACGTCCTGACTTTC.

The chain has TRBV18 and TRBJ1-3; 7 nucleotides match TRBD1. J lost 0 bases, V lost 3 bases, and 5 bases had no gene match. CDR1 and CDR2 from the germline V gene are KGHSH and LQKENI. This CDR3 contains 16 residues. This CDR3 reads CASSPVQGSSGNTIYF. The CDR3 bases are TGTGCCAGCTCACCCGTACAGGGGTCCTCTGGAAACACCATATATTTT.

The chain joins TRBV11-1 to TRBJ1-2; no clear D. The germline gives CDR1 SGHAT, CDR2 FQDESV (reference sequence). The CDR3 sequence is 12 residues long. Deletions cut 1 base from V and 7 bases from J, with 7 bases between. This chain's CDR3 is CASSLGVAGYTF. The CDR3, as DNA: TGTGCCAGCAGCTTAGGGGTGGCTGGCTACACCTTC.

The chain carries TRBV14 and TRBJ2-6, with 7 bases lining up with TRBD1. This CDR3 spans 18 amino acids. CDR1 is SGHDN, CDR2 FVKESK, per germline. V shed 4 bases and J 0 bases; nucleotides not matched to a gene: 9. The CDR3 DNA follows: TGTGCCAGCAGCCTCCGGACAGGTTCTAGCTCTGGGGCCAACGTCCTGACTTTC. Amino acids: CASSLRTGSSSGANVLTF.

CDR3 in amino acids: CASSQVSWGRSGYTF. The CDR3 region has the DNA TGTGCCAGCAGCCAAGTCTCGTGGGGGAGGTCTGGCTACACCTTC. The chain recombines TRBV4-2 with TRBJ1-2; tentative D call: TRBD1 (5 bases). Germline V gene lookup returns CDR1 LGHNA and CDR2 YNFKEQ. The CDR3 totals 15 residues. V gave up 1 base and J gave up 7 bases, with 16 bases separating them.

CDR3 loop: CASSPTGRRTDTQYF. The CDR3 nucleotides are TGTGCCAGCTCACCGACGGGGAGGCGCACAGATACGCAGTATTTT. The chain has TRBV18 and TRBJ2-3; the D gene is possibly TRBD2 (6 bases). The CDR3 consists of 15 residues. Germline CDR1 is KGHSH and CDR2 is LQKENI. Trimming stripped 3 bases from V and 1 base from J, with 11 bases between.